One sample yielded the 29 T cell receptor beta chains listed below, sequenced in a study of OX40 agonist ivuxolimab in advanced cancers. The protocol was immunoSEQ multiplex PCR, while the TCRdb copy is restricted to in-frame clones and leaves out a portion. The table includes 65,000 to 85,000 clones, about 88% detected once. The specimen comprised CD4+ or CD8+ T cells sorted from blood, sampled in a trial of the OX40 agonist ivuxolimab. The origin of the receptors is an adult with an advanced solid tumor such as melanoma, head and neck, liver or kidney cancer.

As DNA, the CDR3 is TGTGCCAGCAGGAGGGGACGGGAGCAGTTCTTC. Its translation: CASRRGREQFF. The chain employs TRBV9 and TRBJ2-1; tentatively, D is TRBD1 or TRBD2 (5 bases each). This CDR3 comprises 11 residues. The V end lost 5 bases, the J end lost 10 bases, and 10 bases lay between the germline ends. CDR1 is SGDLS, CDR2 YYNGEE, per germline.

V and J are TRBV19 and TRBJ2-7; 8 bases agree with TRBD2. Trimming cost V 5 bases and J 2 bases; bases outside gene matches: 5. This CDR3 comprises 14 residues. Germline CDR1 and CDR2: LNHDA and SQIVND (reference sequence). The DNA of the CDR3 is TGTGCCAGTAGTCCCGGGACTAGAGCCTACGAGCAGTACTTC. Protein: CASSPGTRAYEQYF. Full variable domain (rest looked up from reference TRBV19 and TRBJ2-7): DGGITQSPKYLFRKEGQNVTLSCEQNLNHDAMYWYRQDPGQGLRLIYYSQIVNDFQKGDIAEGYSVSREKKESFPLTVTSAQKNPTAFYLCASSPGTRAYEQYFGPGTRLTVT.

The chain carries TRBV11-3 and TRBJ2-5, with D perhaps matching TRBD2 (6 bases). Trimming shortened V by 3 bases and J by 4 bases, and 15 bases separated the two germline ends. The germline gives CDR1 SGHNT, CDR2 YENEEA. The CDR3 consists of 15 residues. The CDR3 DNA is TGTGCCAGCAGCTTCGGAGGGATTCGGCGAGAGACCCAGTACTTC. Translated, it gives CASSFGGIRRETQYF.

The rearrangement links TRBV5-1 to TRBJ1-1; the D is unclear. The germline gives CDR1 SGHRS, CDR2 YFSETQ. Trimming shortened V by 4 bases and J by 4 bases, and 11 bases separated the two germline ends. The CDR3 runs to 13 residues. CDR3 sequence reads: CASSPIGRTEAFF. Here the CDR3 DNA reads TGCGCCAGCAGCCCTATAGGACGCACTGAAGCTTTCTTT.

This rearrangement joins TRBV6-6 to TRBJ2-2, with 7 positions matching TRBD1. The germline gives CDR1 MNHNY, CDR2 SVGAGI (reference sequence). There are 15 residues in the CDR3. J was trimmed by 6 bases and V by 8 bases; bases with no gene match: 12. The DNA for the CDR3 is TGTGCCAGCTTGGGACAGACGGTGGGCGCCGGGGAGCTGTTTTTT. Residues: CASLGQTVGAGELFF.

The J gene is TRBJ2-7, the V gene TRBV9; D assignment may be TRBD1 or TRBD2 (5 bases each). V shed 3 bases and J shed 7 bases, with 20 bases lying between them. The CDR3 has 15 amino acids. The germline CDR1 and CDR2 sequences are SGDLS and YYNGEE. CDR3 sequence reads: CASSASGTVVGEQYF. In DNA form, the CDR3 reads TGTGCCAGCAGCGCCTCCGGGACGGTGGTTGGAGAGCAGTACTTC.

Only a few counts were recorded for this clone. The V gene is TRBV7-3, the J gene TRBJ2-1; perhaps D is TRBD1 or TRBD2 (6 bases each). This CDR3 is 17 amino acids long. Germline lookup yields CDR1 SGHTA and CDR2 FQGTGA. The V end was cut by 5 bases, the J end by 1 base, with 18 bases between. The CDR3 sequence is CASSPPEGGGSYNEQFF. The CDR3, as DNA: TGTGCCAGCAGCCCCCCTGAGGGGGGAGGTTCCTACAATGAGCAGTTCTTC.

The chain is built from TRBV9 and TRBJ2-1; 13 nucleotides match TRBD2. The CDR3 spans 16 residues. The germline V gene encodes CDR1 SGDLS and CDR2 YYNGEE. Losses at the gene ends were 0 bases for V and 9 bases for J; bases not matched to a gene: 6. CDR3 DNA: TGTGCCAGCAGCGTAGTGGGGACTAGCGGGGAGGTTGAGCAGTTCTTC. Its translation: CASSVVGTSGEVEQFF.

V is TRBV5-5 and J is TRBJ1-1; D gene uncertain. V lost 4 bases and J lost 8, with 9 bases in between. CDR1 is SGHKS, CDR2 YYEKEE, per germline (reference sequence). This CDR3 is built from 11 residues. The CDR3 DNA reads TGTGCCAGCAGCGGCACAAGGGAAGCTTTCTTT. Translation: CASSGTREAFF.

This clone was seen only a few times. In nucleotides, the CDR3 is TGTGCCAGTAGTATAGGGCGCGGCTACACCTTC. Encoded protein: CASSIGRGYTF. The chain combines TRBV19 with TRBJ1-2; D unresolved. Germline V gives CDR1 LNHDA, CDR2 SQIVND (reference sequence). V lost 1 base and J lost 8, with 5 bases in between. CDR3 length equals 11 residues.

V usage is TRBV2 and J usage is TRBJ1-5; 7 bases map to TRBD1. J lost 3 bases, V lost 6 bases, and 8 bases had no gene match. The germline CDR1 and CDR2 sequences are SNHLY and FYNNEI. The CDR3 runs 15 residues. This chain's CDR3 is CASRKVGQVNQPQHF. The CDR3 nucleotides read TGTGCCAGCAGAAAAGTCGGACAGGTCAATCAGCCCCAGCATTTT. Combining the CDR3 with reference TRBV2 and TRBJ1-5 gives the whole variable domain EPEVTQTPSHQVTQMGQEVILRCVPISNHLYFYWYRQILGQKVEFLVSFYNNEISEKSEIFDDQFSVERPDGSNFTLKIRSTKLEDSAMYFCASRKVGQVNQPQHFGDGTRLSIL.

This clone was detected only once. The J gene is TRBJ2-1, the V gene TRBV7-3; no firm D call. This CDR3 has 13 amino acids. Per the germline V gene, CDR1 is SGHTA and CDR2 is FQGTGA. V was shortened by 4 bases and J by 5 bases, with 9 bases between the two germline ends. For the CDR3, the DNA is TGTGCCAGCAGCTCCCGGGCGAACAATGAGCAGTTCTTC. Translated, it gives CASSSRANNEQFF.

This clone was recorded at least ten times. CDR3 DNA: TGCAGCGTGGGGACAGGGATCTCCTACGAGCAGTACTTC. This encodes CSVGTGISYEQYF. The V and J genes are TRBV29-1 and TRBJ2-7, with 9 nucleotides matching TRBD1. The CDR3 is 13 amino acids. Germline CDR1 SQVTM, CDR2 ANQGSEA. V lost 6 bases and J lost 0; bases outside the gene matches: 3.

The chain employs TRBV6-5 and TRBJ1-6; maybe TRBD1 (6 bases). Per the germline V gene, CDR1 is MNHEY and CDR2 is SVGAGI. This CDR3 spans 15 amino acids. V gave up 6 bases and J gave up 9 bases, with 18 bases separating them. CDR3 in amino acids: CASSPAPAGASPLHF. CDR3 DNA sequence: TGTGCCAGCAGCCCCGCTCCGGCGGGGGCTTCACCCCTCCACTTT.

The chain joins TRBV7-9 to TRBJ1-1; perhaps TRBD1 as D (6 bases). Germline lookup yields CDR1 SEHNR and CDR2 FQNEAQ (reference sequence). V lost 2 bases to trimming and J lost 9 bases, with 10 bases between them. The CDR3 extends over 12 amino acids. In DNA form, the CDR3 reads TGTGCCAGCAGCTTATCCCGGGACAAAGCTTTCTTT. Translation gives CASSLSRDKAFF.

The rearrangement joins TRBV5-1 to TRBJ1-3; TRBD1 matches at 8 bases. This CDR3 is 15 amino acids long. With 3 bases clipped from V and 0 bases from J, the junction kept 2 bases outside the gene matches. Germline V lookup: CDR1 SGHRS, CDR2 YFSETQ. The CDR3 DNA reads TGCGCCAGCAGCTCGGGACAGGTCTCTGGAAACACCATATATTTT. It specifies CASSSGQVSGNTIYF.

The chain employs TRBV10-3 and TRBJ2-7, with 8 positions matching TRBD1. There are 14 residues in the CDR3. Germline CDR1 and CDR2: ENHRY and SYGVKD. V gave up 10 bases and J gave up 4 bases; unmatched junction bases: 12. DNA for the CDR3: TGTGCCAGCTATAAACAGGGGGTAAGGTACGAGCAGTACTTC. Its protein product is CASYKQGVRYEQYF.

The chain couples TRBV29-1 to TRBJ2-1; D is undetermined. Germline CDR1 reads SQVTM; CDR2 reads ANQGSEA. With 8 bases removed from V and 9 bases from J, the gap between germline ends came to 11 bases. The CDR3 consists of 10 residues. CDR3 DNA sequence: TGCAGCTCCGCCCCCAGTGAGCAGTTCTTC. Translation: CSSAPSEQFF.

This rearrangement joins TRBV2 to TRBJ2-3; D might be TRBD1 (5 bases). Germline V gene sequence: CDR1 SNHLY, CDR2 FYNNEI. The CDR3 spans 12 residues. V lost 10 bases to trimming and J lost 6 bases, with 14 bases between them. CDR3 loop: CAIQGNTDTQYF. The CDR3 DNA reads as TGTGCCATCCAGGGAAACACCGATACGCAGTATTTT. Full variable domain (missing parts from reference TRBV2 and TRBJ2-3): EPEVTQTPSHQVTQMGQEVILRCVPISNHLYFYWYRQILGQKVEFLVSFYNNEISEKSEIFDDQFSVERPDGSNFTLKIRSTKLEDSAMYFCAIQGNTDTQYFGPGTRLTVL.

The V and J genes are TRBV7-9 and TRBJ2-3; TRBD2 aligns across 9 bases. Germline V gene data show CDR1 as SEHNR and CDR2 as FQNEAQ (reference sequence). J lost 3 bases, V lost 5 bases, and 6 bases had no gene match. The length of the CDR3 is 15 residues. The CDR3 DNA is TGTGCCAGCAGCGACCGTAGCGGGAGAACAGATACGCAGTATTTT. Protein sequence: CASSDRSGRTDTQYF.

V gene TRBV11-2 combines with J gene TRBJ1-2; D gene uncertain. The CDR3 runs 13 residues. With 0 bases removed from V and 8 bases from J, the gap between germline ends came to 10 bases. Germline CDR1 SGHAT, CDR2 FQNNGV. The CDR3 reads CASSLEPAGGYTF. The DNA of the CDR3 is TGTGCCAGCAGCTTAGAACCGGCTGGAGGCTACACCTTC.

This chain links TRBV30 with TRBJ1-3; weak D call: TRBD1 (5 bases). V was cut by 3 bases and J by 4 bases, with 16 bases left in between. The CDR3 contains 15 residues. CDR1 is GTSNPN and CDR2 is SVGIG in the germline V gene (reference sequence). In nucleotides, the CDR3 is TGTGCCTGGAGAGCCACGGGGACTTTAGGAAACACCATATATTTT. It encodes CAWRATGTLGNTIYF.

The chain uses TRBV29-1 and TRBJ1-1, with D perhaps TRBD1 (5 bases). Trimming shortened V by 2 bases and J by 0 bases, and 13 bases separated the two germline ends. This CDR3 region has 15 residues. CDR1 and CDR2 from the germline V gene are SQVTM and ANQGSEA. The CDR3 region is CSVEWAGRMNTEAFF. CDR3 nucleotide sequence: TGCAGCGTTGAATGGGCAGGGAGGATGAACACTGAAGCTTTCTTT.

The chain employs TRBV5-6 and TRBJ1-1, with D tentatively TRBD1 (6 bases). Trimming took off 0 bases at V and 1 base at J, with 10 bases between the two ends. Per the germline V gene, CDR1 is SGHDT and CDR2 is YYEEEE. CDR3 size: 15 residues. The CDR3 nucleotides read TGTGCCAGCAGCTTGGTAGGCAGGGGGAACACTGAAGCTTTCTTT. Translation gives CASSLVGRGNTEAFF. The entire variable domain, with the rest obtained from reference TRBV5-6 and TRBJ1-1, is as follows: DAGVTQSPTHLIKTRGQQVTLRCSPKSGHDTVSWYQQALGQGPQFIFQYYEEEERQRGNFPDRFSGHQFPNYSSELNVNALLLGDSALYLCASSLVGRGNTEAFFGQGTRLTVV.

This clone was seen only a few times. The chain employs TRBV30 and TRBJ2-7, with D perhaps matching TRBD1 (5 bases). V lost 4 bases and J lost 2, with 12 bases in between. CDR1 is GTSNPN and CDR2 is SVGIG in the germline V gene (reference sequence). The CDR3 length is 13 residues. The CDR3 is CAWKDSSPYEQYF. CDR3 nucleotides: TGTGCCTGGAAAGACAGCAGCCCCTACGAGCAGTACTTC.

This chain links TRBV7-3 with TRBJ2-7; no firm D call. V dropped 2 bases and J dropped 7 bases, with 15 bases sitting between them. CDR1 and CDR2 (germline): SGHTA, FQGTGA. The CDR3 extends over 14 amino acids. CDR3 nucleotide sequence: TGTGCCAGCAGCTTATCGCCTCTGGGCGGTGAGCAGTACTTC. Encoded protein: CASSLSPLGGEQYF.

The rearrangement uses TRBV6-6 and TRBJ1-4; D gene unclear. Germline V gives CDR1 MNHNY, CDR2 SVGAGI (reference sequence). The CDR3 sequence is 13 residues long. V was trimmed by 2 bases and J by 4 bases, leaving 5 bases between them. The CDR3 sequence: CASSYNGNEKLFF. For the CDR3, the DNA is TGTGCCAGCAGTTACAACGGTAATGAAAAACTGTTTTTT.

The chain links TRBV27 to TRBJ1-2; a possible D gene is TRBD1 (6 bases). V lost 7 bases, J lost 2 bases, and 17 bases lay in between. The CDR3 is made up of 15 amino acids. The germline V gene encodes CDR1 MNHEY and CDR2 SMNVEV (reference sequence). CDR3 amino acids: CASTRGGAGNYGYTF. As DNA, the CDR3 is TGTGCCAGCACCCGCGGGGGGGCGGGGAACTATGGCTACACCTTC.

This chain joins TRBV23-1 and TRBJ1-1; D is unclear. TRBV23-1 is given ORF status, its function remaining uncertain. The ends were cut back, 2 bases at V and 2 bases at J, with 9 bases in the middle. The CDR3 has 14 residues. The CDR3 is CASSQRQNNTEAFF. The DNA of the CDR3 is TGCGCCAGCAGTCAACGGCAGAACAACACTGAAGCTTTCTTT.